The next 26 T cell receptor beta chains were all read from a single sample in a study of Graves' ophthalmopathy and Graves' hyperthyroidism. Transcripts of RNA were the source for amplifying TCR beta CDR3 regions. The first-round RT-PCR employed HTBI primers together with the Qiagen OneStep RT-PCR kit. A multiplex PCR was then performed as the second round. Via MiXCR, TCRdb re-called the multiplex PCR reads, giving one row per CDR3 protein. This repertoire shows roughly 700,000 distinct CDR3 sequences, roughly 40% found once; its top ten account for roughly 45%. The sample consisted of peripheral blood. All receptors come from an adult man with Graves' ophthalmopathy.

The gene calls are TRBV10-3 and TRBJ1-5; D gene ambiguous. Germline V gene sequence: CDR1 ENHRY, CDR2 SYGVKD. The V end was cut by 2 bases, the J end by 5 bases, with 19 bases between. This CDR3 is built from 17 residues. CDR3 amino acids: CAISERRNEDLHQPQHF. DNA of the CDR3: TGTGCCATCAGTGAGAGGAGGAATGAGGATCTCCATCAGCCCCAGCATTTT.

The chain joins TRBV25-1 to TRBJ1-2; perhaps TRBD1 as D (6 bases). Germline CDR1 MGHDK, CDR2 SYGVNS. Trimming took off 9 bases at V and 8 bases at J, with 28 bases between the two ends. The CDR3 consists of 16 residues. Here the CDR3 reads CASNMRQGFALGGYTF. CDR3 nucleotide sequence: TGTGCCAGTAATATGCGGCAGGGGTTCGCTCTTGGCGGCTACACCTTC.

The chain joins TRBV10-3 to TRBJ2-7; 7 bases line up with TRBD1. The CDR3 has 13 amino acids. Germline V gives CDR1 ENHRY, CDR2 SYGVKD. Losses at the gene ends were 5 bases for V and 7 bases for J; bases not matched to a gene: 8. The CDR3 loop is CAISNRDSQEQYF. CDR3 DNA sequence: TGTGCCATCAGTAACCGGGACAGTCAGGAGCAGTACTTC.

Concerning this clonotype itself: A much bigger clone sits one base away, suggesting this may be a read error. The chain couples TRBV2 to TRBJ2-7; D unclear. This CDR3 region has 14 residues. Germline CDR1 and CDR2: SNHLY and FYNNEI. V was pared by 3 bases and J by 3 bases, with 12 bases between. CDR3 nucleotides: TGTGCCAGCAGTGACGGTGTCCTATACTACGAGCAGTACTTC. Translated, it gives CASSDGVLYYEQYF.

This CDR3 reads CASSQELAVTYEQYF. The DNA of the CDR3 is TGTGCCAGCAGCCAAGAACTAGCGGTGACCTACGAGCAGTACTTC. The rearrangement links TRBV9 to TRBJ2-7; 8 bases fit TRBD2. V lost 4 bases, J lost 2 bases, and 8 bases stayed unmatched. Looked up from germline, CDR1 is SGDLS and CDR2 is YYNGEE. This CDR3 comprises 15 residues.

This chain uses TRBV11-2 with TRBJ1-3, with D possibly TRBD1 on 5 matching bases. Germline V gene data show CDR1 as SGHAT and CDR2 as FQNNGV. This CDR3 has 17 amino acids. Trimming removed 6 bases at V and 0 bases at J, with 18 bases between. CDR3 in DNA: TGTGCCAGCAGGACTAGCGGGGGTCGGTACTCTGGAAACACCATATATTTT. Protein sequence: CASRTSGGRYSGNTIYF.

This clonotype was observed at least ten times. CDR3 residues: CSAIRTSEGEQYF. Written as DNA, the CDR3 is TGCAGTGCTATCAGGACTAGTGAGGGGGAGCAGTACTTC. The V gene is TRBV20-1, the J gene TRBJ2-7, with TRBD2 matching over 7 bases. In germline, CDR1 is DFQATT, CDR2 SNEGSKA (reference sequence). CDR3 size: 13 residues. Losses at the gene ends were 4 bases for V and 7 bases for J; bases not matched to a gene: 10.

This clonotype was seen many times. The V gene is TRBV24-1, the J gene TRBJ1-5; TRBD1 aligns across 10 bases. The J segment lost 6 bases and the V segment lost 11 bases, leaving 12 bases of the junction unmatched. The CDR3 runs 15 residues. CDR1 is KGHDR, CDR2 SFDVKD, per germline. CDR3 sequence (DNA): TGTGCCAGCAGCTTGACCGGGACAGGGGTTCAGCCCCAGCATTTT. As protein: CASSLTGTGVQPQHF.

This clonotype has at least ten counts. V is TRBV15 and J is TRBJ1-4; no clear D. CDR3 length: 17 residues. V dropped 5 bases and J dropped 7 bases, with 23 bases sitting between them. Germline CDR1 reads LNHNV; CDR2 reads YYDKDF (reference sequence). In DNA form, the CDR3 reads TGTGCCACCAGCTTACCACCCCGGGCCTACATTAGTGAAAAACTGTTTTTT. This sequence encodes CATSLPPRAYISEKLFF.

This chain links TRBV24-1 with TRBJ1-5, with D unclear. This CDR3 is built from 14 residues. Germline assignment: CDR1 KGHDR and CDR2 SFDVKD. Trimming took off 11 bases at V and 6 bases at J, with 19 bases between the two ends. The CDR3, as DNA: TGTGCCAGCAGCTACACCGTCCGAGGTCAGCCCCAGCATTTT. Residues: CASSYTVRGQPQHF.

This chain uses TRBV25-1 with TRBJ1-4; D is ambiguous. This CDR3 has 14 amino acids. The germline V and J ends were trimmed by 5 bases and 3 bases, with 10 bases remaining between them. CDR1 and CDR2 from the germline V gene are MGHDK and SYGVNS. CDR3 sequence: CASSLRLPNEKLFF. The CDR3 region has the DNA TGTGCCAGCAGTCTCAGATTGCCTAATGAAAAACTGTTTTTT.

The chain uses TRBV24-1 and TRBJ1-1, with TRBD1 identical over 9 bases. The V segment lost 4 bases and the J segment 9 bases; nucleotides outside the gene matches: 5. The germline V gene encodes CDR1 KGHDR and CDR2 SFDVKD. The CDR3 sequence is 13 residues long. The CDR3 region has the DNA TGTGCCACCAGTGACCCAGGGACAGGGAAAGCTTTCTTT. It specifies CATSDPGTGKAFF.

The rearrangement links TRBV24-1 to TRBJ2-5; D possibly matches TRBD1 or TRBD2 (5 bases each). Germline CDR1 and CDR2: KGHDR and SFDVKD. CDR3 length equals 12 residues. The V end lost 4 bases, the J end lost 7 bases, and 9 bases lay between the germline ends. CDR3 sequence: CATSDQRGTQYF. The CDR3 DNA is TGTGCCACCAGTGACCAGAGGGGGACCCAGTACTTC.

This clonotype was found a few times. The genes are TRBV25-1 and TRBJ1-4, with no clear D. Per the germline V gene, CDR1 is MGHDK and CDR2 is SYGVNS. The CDR3 has 14 amino acids. Trimming took 3 bases from V and 3 from J, leaving 8 bases between them. The CDR3 DNA sequence: TGTGCCAGCAGTGATAGGTCCCCTAATGAAAAACTGTTTTTT. This sequence encodes CASSDRSPNEKLFF.

The table lists this clonotype with many counts. The gene calls are TRBV29-1 and TRBJ2-7, with D possibly TRBD1 on 5 matching bases. Trimming took off 5 bases at V and 3 bases at J, with 11 bases between the two ends. CDR1 is SQVTM, CDR2 ANQGSEA, per germline. The CDR3 spans 12 residues. The CDR3 region is CSVLRADYEQYF. CDR3 bases: TGCAGCGTTCTCAGGGCGGACTACGAGCAGTACTTC.

A remark on this clonotype: This may stem from a read error, because a much larger clone lies one nucleotide away. This chain connects TRBV7-9 to TRBJ2-6, with 12 positions matching TRBD2. The V gene's germline CDR1 is SEHNR and CDR2 FQNEAQ (reference sequence). The CDR3 is made up of 19 amino acids. CDR3 sequence: CTSSSTSGSVLSGANVLTF. CDR3 in DNA: TGTACCAGCAGCTCGACTAGCGGGAGCGTCCTCTCTGGGGCCAACGTCCTGACTTTC.

As concerns this clonotype: A much bigger clone sits one base away, suggesting this may be a read error. CDR3 in DNA: TGTGCCAACGGGACAGGGGATCAGCCCCAGCATTTT. It is translated as CANGTGDQPQHF. The chain carries TRBV24-1 and TRBJ1-5; TRBD1 aligns across 10 bases. From germline, CDR1 is KGHDR and CDR2 SFDVKD. The CDR3 has 12 amino acids. Losses at the gene ends were 11 bases for V and 5 bases for J; bases not matched to a gene: 2.

In this sample, this clonotype turned up a few times. The genes are TRBV20-1 and TRBJ2-2, with a weak D call TRBD2 (6 bases). CDR3 length: 15 amino acids. V gave up 3 bases and J gave up 0 bases, with 11 bases separating them. Germline loops: CDR1 DFQATT, CDR2 SNEGSKA (reference sequence). The chain's CDR3 is CSARGRGTNTGELFF. CDR3 in DNA: TGCAGTGCTAGGGGCCGGGGGACGAACACCGGGGAGCTGTTTTTT.

The V and J genes are TRBV20-1 and TRBJ1-1, with 8 bases matching TRBD1. Germline trimming cut 5 bases from V and 0 bases from J; bases unmatched to any gene: 5. CDR1 and CDR2 (germline): DFQATT, SNEGSKA (reference sequence). The CDR3 spans 14 residues. The CDR3 protein is CSAVNRGMNTEAFF. In DNA form, the CDR3 reads TGCAGTGCTGTCAACAGGGGGATGAACACTGAAGCTTTCTTT.

This clonotype was found once. The genes are TRBV11-1 and TRBJ2-3, with D maybe TRBD2 (5 bases). The V gene's germline CDR1 is SGHAT and CDR2 FQDESV (reference sequence). V shed 4 bases and J shed 1 base, with 12 bases lying between them. CDR3 length: 15 amino acids. The CDR3 region has the DNA TGTGCCAGCAGCTCCCGGGGATCTGGCACAGATACGCAGTATTTT. As protein: CASSSRGSGTDTQYF. Variable domain in full (rest from reference TRBV11-1 and TRBJ2-3): EAEVAQSPRYKITEKSQAVAFWCDPISGHATLYWYRQILGQGPELLVQFQDESVVDDSQLPKDRFSAERLKGVDSTLKIQPAELGDSAMYLCASSSRGSGTDTQYFGPGTRLTVL.

The J gene is TRBJ2-7, the V gene TRBV11-2; no clear D gene. CDR1 is SGHAT, CDR2 FQNNGV, per germline. The V gene lost 11 bases and the J gene lost 2 bases, with 19 bases spanning the gap. The CDR3 length is 14 residues. The CDR3, as DNA: TGTGCCTGGAGTACCCCGGGCAGGACCTACGAGCAGTACTTC. Translating gives CAWSTPGRTYEQYF.

This clonotype has at least ten counts. The chain carries TRBV25-1 and TRBJ2-2; no reliable D call. CDR1 is MGHDK and CDR2 is SYGVNS in the germline V gene. Trimming cost V 6 bases and J 6 bases, with 11 bases left between them. The CDR3 has 13 amino acids. In DNA form, the CDR3 reads TGTGCCAGCAGCAACCTTGGGGCCGGGGAGCTGTTTTTT. Protein: CASSNLGAGELFF.

The genes are TRBV7-9 and TRBJ1-5; a possible D gene is TRBD1 (6 bases). The length of the CDR3 is 14 residues. V shed 5 bases and J shed 8 bases, with 16 bases lying between them. Germline assignment: CDR1 SEHNR and CDR2 FQNEAQ (reference sequence). In DNA, the CDR3 is TGTGCCAGCAGCCCCTCGGGGGCACAAGAGCCCCAGCATTTT. It translates to CASSPSGAQEPQHF. The variable domain in full, with the rest retrieved from reference TRBV7-9 and TRBJ1-5, is DTGVSQNPRHKITKRGQNVTFRCDPISEHNRLYWYRQTLGQGPEFLTYFQNEAQLEKSRLLSDRFSAERPKGSFSTLEIQRTEQGDSAMYLCASSPSGAQEPQHFGDGTRLSIL.

The count of this clonotype is one. The chain is built from TRBV25-1 and TRBJ2-5; D possibly corresponds to TRBD1 (6 bases). V shed 4 bases and J shed 9 bases, with 18 bases lying between them. Germline V gives CDR1 MGHDK, CDR2 SYGVNS. This CDR3 contains 14 residues. The CDR3 DNA reads TGTGCCAGCAGTGCAGGGACAAGAGGGGAGCCCCAGTACTTC. Translating it yields CASSAGTRGEPQYF. Drawing the rest from reference TRBV25-1 and TRBJ2-5, the complete variable domain is EADIYQTPRYLVIGTGKKITLECSQTMGHDKMYWYQQDPGMELHLIHYSYGVNSTEKGDLSSESTVSRIRTEHFPLTLESARPSHTSQYLCASSAGTRGEPQYFGPGTRLLVL.

The sample holds a few counts of this clonotype. This rearrangement joins TRBV25-1 to TRBJ1-6; D unclear. Germline assignment: CDR1 MGHDK and CDR2 SYGVNS. This CDR3 region has 12 residues. Trimming took off 5 bases at V and 14 bases at J, with 13 bases between the two ends. The CDR3 nucleotides read TGTGCCAGCAGTTTATTGCGCAGTGCCCTCCACTTT. It yields the protein CASSLLRSALHF.

This chain joins TRBV9 and TRBJ2-5; TRBD2 is a possible D gene (6 bases). The V end lost 5 bases, the J end lost 5 bases, and 16 bases lay between the germline ends. Germline loops: CDR1 SGDLS, CDR2 YYNGEE. The CDR3 runs 14 residues. The CDR3 DNA sequence: TGTGCCAGCAGTTCGGGCCTAGCGCTCGAGACCCAGTACTTC. It is translated as CASSSGLALETQYF.